Below are 10 T cell receptor beta chains sequenced from a single sample in a study of T-cell reconstitution after alpha-beta-depleted transplantation in children. Researchers prepared the TCRbeta library using unique molecular identifiers, the study reports. From the PCR reads, TCRdb called clonotypes with MiXCR, one entry per CDR3 protein. The sample includes 230,000 or so distinct CDR3 sequences, 9.7% of them seen just once. This material consisted of PBMCs from the stem cell graft donor, taken from the stem cell graft. These receptors originate from a human donor who donated a stem cell graft to a child with SCID.

There are many counts of this clonotype. V and J are TRBV9 and TRBJ1-5; no reliable D call. This CDR3 has 14 amino acids. Germline V lookup: CDR1 SGDLS, CDR2 YYNGEE. V was shortened by 0 bases and J by 1 base, with 5 bases between the two germline ends. The CDR3 spells CASSVGMSNQPQHF. The CDR3 DNA is TGTGCCAGCAGCGTAGGGATGAGCAATCAGCCCCAGCATTTT.

Note on this clonotype: Being one base from a much bigger clone, this may be a read error. V gene TRBV4-1 combines with J gene TRBJ1-2; D remains ambiguous. The germline CDR1 and CDR2 sequences are MGHRA and YSYEKL. This CDR3 is built from 13 residues. V gave up 0 bases and J gave up 8 bases, with 10 bases separating them. This chain's CDR3 is CASSQDGVGGYTF. The CDR3 region has the DNA TGCGCCAGCAGCCAAGACGGGGTCGGGGGCTACACCTTC.

This clonotype showed up many times. This chain connects TRBV5-1 to TRBJ2-5, with D perhaps matching TRBD1 (5 bases). Between the trimmed V and J ends, which lost 2 bases and 0 bases, there was a span of 8 bases. This CDR3 region has 14 residues. Germline V gives CDR1 SGHRS, CDR2 YFSETQ. DNA for the CDR3: TGCGCCAGCAGCTTAATCAGGGACCAAGAGACCCAGTACTTC. This sequence encodes CASSLIRDQETQYF.

This chain connects TRBV28 to TRBJ1-2, with 9 nucleotides matching TRBD1. The CDR3 runs to 13 residues. The V gene end was trimmed by 6 bases and the J gene end by 4 bases; junction bases not matched to a gene: 3. Germline loops: CDR1 MDHEN, CDR2 SYDVKM. The CDR3: CASSRTGVYGYTF. The CDR3 DNA is TGTGCCAGCAGCCGGACAGGGGTCTATGGCTACACCTTC.

V usage is TRBV5-4 and J usage is TRBJ2-3; TRBD2 agrees at 9 bases. Germline V gene lookup returns CDR1 SGHNT and CDR2 YYREEE (reference sequence). J lost 1 base, V lost 3 bases, and 3 bases had no gene match. The CDR3 is made up of 15 amino acids. The CDR3 protein is CASSSRTSGTDTQYF. CDR3 DNA: TGTGCCAGCAGCTCGAGGACTAGCGGCACAGATACGCAGTATTTT.

Many counts were recorded for this clonotype. The genes are TRBV5-1 and TRBJ2-5; TRBD1 matches 8 bases. Germline-derived CDR1 and CDR2 are SGHRS and YFSETQ. The V and J ends lost 3 bases and 5 bases, in that order; junction bases with no gene match: 6. CDR3 length equals 14 residues. This CDR3 is CASSSTGVGETQYF. CDR3 nucleotide sequence: TGCGCCAGCAGCTCGACAGGGGTTGGTGAGACCCAGTACTTC.

This clonotype has at least ten counts. One junction end disagrees with the germline gene, perhaps due to a read error. The chain uses TRBV7-9 and TRBJ1-1; TRBD1 aligns across 8 bases. CDR3 length equals 16 residues. Germline CDR1 and CDR2: SEHNR and FQNEAQ (reference sequence). In DNA, the CDR3 is TGTGCCAGCAGCCTGAGACAGGGGCCCTTGAACACTGAAGTTTTCTTT. Amino acids: CASSLRQGPLNTEVFF.

There are many counts of this clonotype. The V gene is TRBV12-3 or TRBV12-4, the J gene TRBJ1-2; D not resolved. Trimming left V 5 bases short and J 3 bases short, with 10 bases between. The CDR3 loop spans 13 amino acids. In DNA form, the CDR3 reads TGTGCCAGCAGTCCCCGGAACTACTATGGCTACACCTTC. Translation: CASSPRNYYGYTF.

The table lists this clonotype with many counts. The chain couples TRBV5-1 to TRBJ1-1; unclear D gene. V was pared by 0 bases and J by 2 bases, with 8 bases between. The CDR3 extends over 14 amino acids. Germline V gene sequence: CDR1 SGHRS, CDR2 YFSETQ. The CDR3 reads CASSLVVGNTEAFF. CDR3 in DNA: TGCGCCAGCAGCTTGGTCGTGGGAAACACTGAAGCTTTCTTT.

This clonotype came up many times. The chain couples TRBV7-2 to TRBJ1-5; 9 nucleotides match TRBD1. The ends lost 5 bases at V and 0 bases at J; junction bases unmatched: 2. Germline V gene data show CDR1 as SGHTA and CDR2 as FQGNSA. There are 15 residues in the CDR3. The CDR3 loop is CASSPGQGSNQPQHF. CDR3 nucleotide sequence: TGTGCCAGCAGCCCGGGACAGGGTAGCAATCAGCCCCAGCATTTT.